This entry features one TCR beta chain sequence. The antigen remains unidentified. TCRdb itself ran the RT-PCR reads through MiXCR, one entry per CDR3 protein. The sample shows more than 700,000 distinct CDR3 sequences, around 20% of them seen only once. The data are from a study of response to subunit inactivated influenza vaccine. Study-wide findings and caveats: Authors suggested seasonal influenza vaccinations each recruit few new T cells.

The origin of this receptor is a man aged 45 to 65 who received an inactivated influenza vaccine. The sample in question was PBMCs from blood, obtained more than 4 days after vaccination.

CDR3 loop: CASSIVRRGQPQHF. The DNA of the CDR3 is TGTGCCAGTAGTATTGTGAGAAGAGGACAGCCCCAGCATTTT. The chain joins TRBV19 to TRBJ1-5; D unclear. Deletions cut 3 bases from V and 7 bases from J, with 13 bases between. The germline V gene has CDR1 LNHDA and CDR2 SQIVND (reference sequence). This CDR3 has 14 amino acids.